This T cell receptor beta chain was sequenced for a study of blood T cell repertoires in COVID-19. Study information: Sites across the United States, Italy and Spain contributed samples from acute and convalescent COVID-19. PBMCs, B-cell-depleted T cells, or T cells provided the cDNA or gDNA that made up the material.

In the original processing: Estimation of nucleated cell counts relied on the amplification of reference gene primers. Profiling relied on immunoSEQ multiplex PCR, and the TCRdb table lists in-frame clones only, not all of them. The V and J calls and clone size are taken from that table; D and trimming were inferred from the DNA. The sample comprises hundreds of thousands of clones, approximately 88% of which are singletons, and around 12% rests with the top ten. The V end was cut by 7 bases, the J end by 3 bases, with 10 bases between. CDR3 length equals 13 residues. Germline lookup yields CDR1 SNHLY and CDR2 FYNNEI.

The receptor was derived from a woman aged 45 to 65 with COVID-19, enrolled during active disease. Sequenced sample: peripheral blood. The rearrangement links TRBV2 to TRBJ2-1; D may be TRBD2 (6 bases). This chain's CDR3 is CASKTSFYNEQFF. CDR3 nucleotides: TGTGCCAGCAAGACTAGTTTCTACAATGAGCAGTTCTTC.